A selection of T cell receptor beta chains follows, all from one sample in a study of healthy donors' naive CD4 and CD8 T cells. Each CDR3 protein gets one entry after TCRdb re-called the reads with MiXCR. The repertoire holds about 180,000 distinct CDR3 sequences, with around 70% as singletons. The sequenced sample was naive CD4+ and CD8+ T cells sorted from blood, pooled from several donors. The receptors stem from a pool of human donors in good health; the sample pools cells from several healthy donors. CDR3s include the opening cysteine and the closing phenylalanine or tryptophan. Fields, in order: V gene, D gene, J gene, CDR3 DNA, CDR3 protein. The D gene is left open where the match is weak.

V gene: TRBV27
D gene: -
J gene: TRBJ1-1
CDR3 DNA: TGTGCCAGCAGTTTATCCGGGATCTCTGAAGCTTTCTTT
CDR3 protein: CASSLSGISEAFF

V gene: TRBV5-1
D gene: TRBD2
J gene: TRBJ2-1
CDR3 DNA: TGCGCCAGCAGCCCCACTACTAGCGGGAGCGACGAGCAGTTCTTC
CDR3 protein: CASSPTTSGSDEQFF

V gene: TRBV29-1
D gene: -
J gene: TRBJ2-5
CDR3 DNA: TGCAGCGTTGGAACAGGGTTCGAGACCCAGTACTTC
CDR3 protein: CSVGTGFETQYF

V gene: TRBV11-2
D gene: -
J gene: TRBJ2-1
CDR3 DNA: TGTGCCAGCAGCTTAGAATTACAGGGCAATGAGCAGTTCTTC
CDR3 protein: CASSLELQGNEQFF

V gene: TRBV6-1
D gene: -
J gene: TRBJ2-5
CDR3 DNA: TGTGCCAGCAGTGAATGGGGCCCAGGCGGGGAAGGGGATCAAGAGACCCAGTACTTC
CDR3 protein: CASSEWGPGGEGDQETQYF

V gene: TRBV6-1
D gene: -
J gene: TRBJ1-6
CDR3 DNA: TGTGCCAGCAGTGTCTTCCCCAGCCGGGACGGCTATAATTCACCCCTCCACTTT
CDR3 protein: CASSVFPSRDGYNSPLHF

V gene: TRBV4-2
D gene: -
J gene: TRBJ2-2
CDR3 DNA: TGTGCCAGCAGCCAAGATGGGGCAGCCGGGGAGCTGTTTTTT
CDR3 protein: CASSQDGAAGELFF

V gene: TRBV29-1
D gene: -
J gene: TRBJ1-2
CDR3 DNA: TGCAGCGTTGACACGGGGAACTATGGCTACACCTTC
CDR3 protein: CSVDTGNYGYTF

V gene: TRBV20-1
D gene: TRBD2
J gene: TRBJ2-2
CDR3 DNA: TGCAGTGCTACCCAAGCGGGAGGGCCGATCGGGGAGCTGTTTTTT
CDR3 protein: CSATQAGGPIGELFF

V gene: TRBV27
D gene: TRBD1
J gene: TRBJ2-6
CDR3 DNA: TGTGCCAGCAGCCGGGACAGCTCTTCCTCTGGGGCCAACGTCCTGACCTTC
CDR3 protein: CASSRDSSSSGANVLTF

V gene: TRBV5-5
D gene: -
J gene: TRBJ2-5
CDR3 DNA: TGTGCCAGCAGCGACCTGCCTAGCCAAGAGACCCAGTACTTC
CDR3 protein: CASSDLPSQETQYF

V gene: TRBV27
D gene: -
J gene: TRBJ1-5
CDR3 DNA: TGTGCCAGCACCCTAAGCGGGGACAGCAATCAGCCCCAGCATTTT
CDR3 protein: CASTLSGDSNQPQHF

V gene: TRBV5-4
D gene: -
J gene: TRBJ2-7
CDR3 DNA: TGTGCCAGCAGCTTGGGTGGGCTGGACGAGCAGTACTTC
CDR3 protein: CASSLGGLDEQYF

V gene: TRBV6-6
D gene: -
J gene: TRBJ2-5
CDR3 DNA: TGTGCCAGCAGTTACGGCACAGGACATCTTCAAGGGACCCAGTACTTC
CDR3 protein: CASSYGTGHLQGTQYF

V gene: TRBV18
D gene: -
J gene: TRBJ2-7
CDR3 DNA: TGTGCCAGCTCACCAGGGTCAACAAGGACCTACGAGCAGTACTTC
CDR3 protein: CASSPGSTRTYEQYF

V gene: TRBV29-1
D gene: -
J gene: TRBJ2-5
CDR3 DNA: TGCAGCGTTGGATCGCGGAGCCAAGAGACCCAGTACTTC
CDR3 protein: CSVGSRSQETQYF

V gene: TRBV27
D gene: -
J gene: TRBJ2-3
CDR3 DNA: TGTGCCAGCAGTTCACTCGGGGCGATAACAGATACGCAGTATTTT
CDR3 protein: CASSSLGAITDTQYF